A single sample gave rise to the 18 T cell receptor beta chains below, sequenced in a study of T cell repertoires in cytomegalovirus infection. TCRdb independently ran MiXCR on the reads; one entry per CDR3 protein. In the table there are 150,000 to 200,000 distinct CDR3 sequences, approximately 20% of which are singletons. The sequenced sample was PBMCs. Receptors originate from a human donor in good health (CMV status not recorded). Some clones in this sample may be carry-over from other donors' samples.

J is TRBJ2-7 and V is TRBV5-5; D perhaps matches TRBD1 (6 bases). CDR1 is SGHKS, CDR2 YYEKEE, per germline (reference sequence). The V end was cut by 0 bases, the J end by 4 bases, with 17 bases between. The CDR3 length is 16 residues. CDR3 bases: TGTGCCAGCAGCTTGGAAACAGGGCGTGGGTTGTACGAGCAGTACTTC. Translated: CASSLETGRGLYEQYF. The whole variable domain, remainder taken from reference TRBV5-5 and TRBJ2-7, is DAGVTQSPTHLIKTRGQQVTLRCSPISGHKSVSWYQQVLGQGPQFIFQYYEKEERGRGNFPDRFSARQFPNYSSELNVNALLLGDSALYLCASSLETGRGLYEQYFGPGTRLTVT.

Only a few counts were recorded for this clonotype. This CDR3 reads CASREAGQGAYEQYF. CDR3 in DNA: TGTGCCAGCAGGGAGGCGGGACAGGGAGCCTACGAGCAGTACTTC. V usage is TRBV28 and J usage is TRBJ2-7; 9 nucleotides line up with TRBD1. Germline V lookup: CDR1 MDHEN, CDR2 SYDVKM. With V trimmed by 6 bases and J by 2 bases, 8 bases remained unmatched. The CDR3 spans 15 residues.

The rearrangement joins TRBV28 to TRBJ1-1, with 9 bases that match TRBD1. Germline values: CDR1 MDHEN, CDR2 SYDVKM. CDR3 length: 18 amino acids. J lost 1 base, V lost 2 bases, and 11 bases had no gene match. The chain's CDR3 is CASSLPPQGAWGNTEAFF. The CDR3 bases are TGTGCCAGCAGTTTACCCCCACAGGGGGCTTGGGGGAACACTGAAGCTTTCTTT.

The J gene is TRBJ1-5, the V gene TRBV2; TRBD1 matches 8 bases. Germline assignment: CDR1 SNHLY and CDR2 FYNNEI. V gave up 6 bases and J gave up 7 bases; unmatched junction bases: 5. The CDR3 extends over 13 amino acids. CDR3 residues: CASRDAGGQPQHF. In DNA, the CDR3 is TGTGCCAGCAGGGATGCAGGGGGCCAGCCCCAGCATTTT.

Only a few counts were recorded for this clonotype. This chain uses TRBV12-3 or TRBV12-4 with TRBJ2-7; no reliable D call. The CDR3 covers 12 residues. V shed 5 bases and J shed 5 bases, with 10 bases lying between them. As DNA, the CDR3 is TGTGCCAGCAGTATAACCCCCGACGAGCAGTACTTC. Encoded protein: CASSITPDEQYF.

Only a few counts were recorded for this clonotype. This rearrangement joins TRBV7-2 to TRBJ1-6; 7 bases align to TRBD1. The CDR3 runs 13 residues. Germline CDR1 SGHTA, CDR2 FQGNSA. V was clipped by 5 bases and J by 13 bases; unmatched bases: 8. The DNA for the CDR3 is TGTGCCAGCAGCATCTCGGACAGGCCCCCCCTCCACTTT. This sequence encodes CASSISDRPPLHF.

The genes are TRBV20-1 and TRBJ1-1; TRBD1 might be the D (5 bases). The CDR3 covers 12 residues. The V and J ends lost 3 bases and 6 bases respectively, with 11 bases between them. The V gene's germline CDR1 is DFQATT and CDR2 SNEGSKA (reference sequence). CDR3 residues: CSARERQPEAFF. CDR3 bases: TGCAGTGCTAGGGAAAGACAGCCTGAAGCTTTCTTT.

This chain links TRBV7-2 with TRBJ1-1; D perhaps matches TRBD1 (5 bases). V was clipped by 1 base and J by 4 bases, with 10 bases between them. Germline CDR1 reads SGHTA; CDR2 reads FQGNSA. There are 14 residues in the CDR3. For the CDR3, the DNA is TGTGCCAGCAGCTTAGGGGCGACAGCCACTGAAGCTTTCTTT. The encoded protein is CASSLGATATEAFF.

This clonotype was counted many times. The gene calls are TRBV7-9 and TRBJ1-1; D is possibly TRBD1 (6 bases). The germline V gene encodes CDR1 SEHNR and CDR2 FQNEAQ (reference sequence). Trimming removed 4 bases at V and 0 bases at J, with 18 bases between. The CDR3 has 17 amino acids. The CDR3 loop reads CASSSRGAGRLNTEAFF. The CDR3 DNA sequence: TGTGCCAGCAGCTCGAGGGGGGCAGGGAGGCTGAACACTGAAGCTTTCTTT.

In this sample, this clonotype turned up a few times. The V call is TRBV14, the J call TRBJ2-2; D gene unclear. Trimming removed 1 base at V and 7 bases at J, with 10 bases between. CDR3 length: 14 amino acids. The germline V gene encodes CDR1 SGHDN and CDR2 FVKESK. CDR3 region: CASSQGNYNGELFF. As DNA, the CDR3 is TGTGCCAGCAGCCAAGGCAATTACAACGGGGAGCTGTTTTTT.

Ten or more counts support this clonotype. The chain carries TRBV7-8 and TRBJ1-1, with a possible D match to TRBD1 (5 bases). Germline CDR1 and CDR2: SGHVS and FQNEAQ. This CDR3 is built from 16 residues. V was shortened by 5 bases and J by 1 base, with 17 bases between the two germline ends. The CDR3 DNA follows: TGTGCCAGCAGCGCCGCCACCGGGACGGGGAACACTGAAGCTTTCTTT. The encoded protein is CASSAATGTGNTEAFF.

This clonotype occurred a few times. CDR3 in DNA: TGTGCCCCTCGGCGGACGGGACTACAGTTCTCCGGGGAGCTGTTTTTT. Its protein product is CAPRRTGLQFSGELFF. This chain joins TRBV5-6 and TRBJ2-2, with TRBD2 identical over 7 bases. The V gene's germline CDR1 is SGHDT and CDR2 YYEEEE. The trim removed 10 bases at V and 6 bases at J, leaving 18 bases unmatched. The CDR3 is 16 amino acids.

The chain recombines TRBV29-1 with TRBJ2-5; 7 nucleotides line up with TRBD1. J was trimmed by 5 bases and V by 7 bases; bases with no gene match: 7. This CDR3 contains 12 residues. Germline V lookup: CDR1 SQVTM, CDR2 ANQGSEA. The CDR3 region is CSATGFRETQYF. Written as DNA, the CDR3 is TGCAGCGCGACAGGGTTCCGTGAGACCCAGTACTTC.

This chain uses TRBV11-3 with TRBJ2-3; TRBD2 is a possible D gene (5 bases). The CDR3 covers 15 residues. Germline CDR1 SGHNT, CDR2 YENEEA. V lost 1 base and J lost 1, with 9 bases in between. The CDR3 sequence is CASSLGGLGTDTQYF. The CDR3, as DNA: TGTGCCAGCAGCTTAGGAGGACTGGGCACAGATACGCAGTATTTT.

Many counts were recorded for this clonotype. V gene TRBV11-3 combines with J gene TRBJ2-2; 8 nucleotides match TRBD1. The CDR3 consists of 15 residues. V gave up 8 bases and J gave up 9 bases; unmatched junction bases: 14. Germline CDR1 and CDR2: SGHNT and YENEEA. The CDR3 sequence: CASGFDRGVGRELFF. CDR3 bases: TGTGCCAGCGGTTTCGACAGGGGAGTTGGTAGGGAGCTGTTTTTT.

The rearrangement links TRBV6-2 or TRBV6-3 to TRBJ2-1; 11 bases agree with TRBD1. Germline lookup yields CDR1 MNHEY and CDR2 SVGEGT. The CDR3 loop spans 15 amino acids. The junction had 8 bases not matched to a gene; V was cut back by 6 bases and J by 7 bases. The CDR3 coding sequence is TGTGCCAGCAGCCACGGGACAGGGGGTCAAAATGAGCAGTTCTTC. Translation: CASSHGTGGQNEQFF.

This clonotype was counted at least ten times. This chain links TRBV7-8 with TRBJ2-7, with D tentatively TRBD1 (6 bases). Between the trimmed V and J ends, which lost 2 bases and 4 bases, there was a span of 15 bases. Germline loops: CDR1 SGHVS, CDR2 FQNEAQ. This CDR3 is 15 amino acids long. CDR3 nucleotide sequence: TGTGCCAGCAGCTTAAGGCCGGACAGCGGTTACGAGCAGTACTTC. It encodes CASSLRPDSGYEQYF.

This clonotype was detected a few times. This chain links TRBV5-1 with TRBJ2-1; TRBD1 matches 11 bases. The CDR3 is 15 residues long. The junction had 7 bases not matched to a gene; V was cut back by 4 bases and J by 7 bases. CDR1 SGHRS and CDR2 YFSETQ come from the germline V gene. CDR3 DNA: TGCGCCAGCAGCCTGGACAGGGGGCGCGAGAATGAGCAGTTCTTC. Amino acids: CASSLDRGRENEQFF.